This T cell receptor beta chain came from a study of shared clonotypes between healthy human individuals. General study points: Shared clonotypes: about 4.6% naive CD4, roughly 3.5% naive CD8, about 2.5% memory CD4, around 0.4% memory CD8.

Turning to this clone: Its specificity is unknown.

TCRdb's copy holds only in-frame clones and misses some; the assay was immunoSEQ multiplex PCR. This sample yields some 690,000 clones, of which 90% are seen a single time; 34% belongs to the top ten. Sequenced sample: memory CD8+ T cells from PBMCs. The subset is: CD45RO+ cells pooled with CCR7-negative TemRA cells. This receptor was identified in a man aged 18 to 29 in good health. Some clones in this sample may be carry-over from other donors' samples.

CDR3 in amino acids: CASSVPHRDGSNQPQHF. The CDR3 DNA reads as TGTGCCAGCAGCGTCCCTCATCGGGACGGTAGCAATCAGCCCCAGCATTTT. V is TRBV9 and J is TRBJ1-5; D is perhaps TRBD1 (5 bases). V was pared by 2 bases and J by 0 bases, with 15 bases between. The length of the CDR3 is 17 residues. Germline-derived CDR1 and CDR2 are SGDLS and YYNGEE.